What follows describes a single T cell receptor (beta chain). The authors' processing: Amplified reference gene primers provided the basis for estimating nucleated cell counts. The protocol was immunoSEQ multiplex PCR, while the TCRdb copy is restricted to in-frame clones and leaves out a portion. Clonal size and the V and J genes are those of that table, whereas D and trimming came from the DNA. The repertoire holds hundreds of thousands of clones, with 85% to 90% as singletons. This CDR3 spans 16 amino acids. The germline V gene encodes CDR1 SGHAT and CDR2 FQNNGV. V was trimmed by 2 bases and J by 6 bases, leaving 19 bases between them. These data belong to a study of blood T cell repertoires in COVID-19. For the study at large: Specimens from acute and convalescent COVID-19 originated in the United States, Italy and Spain. PBMCs, B-cell-depleted T cells, or T cells provided the cDNA or gDNA that made up the material.

V usage is TRBV11-2 and J usage is TRBJ1-2; tentative D call: TRBD1 (5 bases). Sequenced sample: peripheral blood. This sequence was found in a man older than 75 with acute or convalescent COVID-19. The CDR3: CASSLSLRGTRDGYTF. As DNA, the CDR3 is TGTGCCAGCAGCTTATCGCTCCGGGGGACGCGGGATGGCTACACCTTC.